Listed here are 15 T cell receptor beta chains from one sample, sequenced in a study of cytomegalovirus exposure and HLA in healthy donors. The PCR made use of 60 Vbeta and 13 Jbeta primers. Assay: immunoSEQ multiplex PCR; the TCRdb copy retains only in-frame clones and omits some. This sample has about 150,000 clones, with around three quarters found just once. What was sequenced was PBMCs. These receptors all come from a man aged 40-49 years in good health and CMV-seropositive.

This clone has just a few counts. The CDR3 ends on some other residue instead of the conserved phenylalanine or tryptophan, so this is likely a read error. The DNA is left out, because the CDR3 cannot be placed on it with certainty; the CDR3 is given as TCRdb lists it. The rearrangement uses TRBV23-1 and TRBJ2-7; the table's D gene call, TRBD2, was not cross checked with the DNA. TRBV23-1 is identified as an open reading frame with a role that is uncertain. The CDR3 totals 10 residues, both ends included. CDR3 in amino acids: CASRDGSGEM.

The rearrangement uses TRBV6-5 and TRBJ2-3; the D gene is possibly TRBD1 (6 bases). There are 15 residues in the CDR3. The V and J ends lost 2 bases and 0 bases respectively, with 9 bases between them. Germline V gene lookup returns CDR1 MNHEY and CDR2 SVGAGI. CDR3 DNA sequence: TGTGCCAGCAGTTACAAGGGGGAGAGCACAGATACGCAGTATTTT. Amino acid sequence: CASSYKGESTDTQYF.

V usage is TRBV25-1 and J usage is TRBJ2-5; the D gene is possibly TRBD2 (6 bases). V was clipped by 8 bases and J by 5 bases, with 15 bases between them. Germline V gene data show CDR1 as MGHDK and CDR2 as SYGVNS. CDR3 size: 13 residues. The CDR3 loop is CASSLAYGETQYF. The CDR3 nucleotides read TGTGCCAGCTCGCTAGCGTATGGGGAGACCCAGTACTTC.

The V gene is TRBV10-3, the J gene TRBJ1-5; D may be TRBD1 (6 bases). CDR1 is ENHRY, CDR2 SYGVKD, per germline. This CDR3 has 13 amino acids. V was cut by 8 bases and J by 1 base, with 9 bases left in between. The CDR3 DNA reads as TGTGCCATCGGGGGGGCCAGCAATCAGCCCCAGCATTTT. Residues: CAIGGASNQPQHF.

The V and J genes are TRBV19 and TRBJ2-7; D might be TRBD1 (6 bases). CDR3 length equals 15 residues. From germline, CDR1 is LNHDA and CDR2 SQIVND (reference sequence). V was cut by 4 bases and J by 4 bases, with 17 bases left in between. CDR3 DNA: TGTGCCAGTAGTAAAATCCCGGGACAAAGGTACGAGCAGTACTTC. Protein product: CASSKIPGQRYEQYF.

The chain combines TRBV2 with TRBJ2-2; possible D gene TRBD2, 6 bases. The CDR3 is made up of 13 amino acids. CDR1 and CDR2 from the germline V gene are SNHLY and FYNNEI. V was pared by 8 bases and J by 0 bases, with 7 bases between. The CDR3 sequence is CASGDSNTGELFF. For the CDR3, the DNA is TGTGCCAGCGGGGACTCGAACACCGGGGAGCTGTTTTTT.

The V and J genes are TRBV11-2 and TRBJ1-3; 9 nucleotides align to TRBD1. V trimming: 3 bases; J trimming: 0 bases; junction bases outside the gene matches: 6. Germline V gene lookup returns CDR1 SGHAT and CDR2 FQNNGV. The CDR3 has 17 amino acids. The CDR3 protein is CASSLWGDRDSGNTIYF. The CDR3 bases are TGTGCCAGCAGCTTGTGGGGGGACAGGGACTCTGGAAACACCATATATTTT.

The V call is TRBV18, the J call TRBJ2-5, with a tentative D call TRBD2 (6 bases). This CDR3 contains 16 residues. The ends were cut back, 2 bases at V and 0 bases at J, with 13 bases in the middle. Germline loops: CDR1 KGHSH, CDR2 LQKENI. The CDR3 sequence is CASSPYGSGYQETQYF. The DNA for the CDR3 is TGTGCCAGCTCACCATACGGTAGCGGATACCAAGAGACCCAGTACTTC.

This rearrangement joins TRBV19 to TRBJ1-1, with no clear D. The CDR3 covers 11 residues. Trimming took 1 base from V and 12 from J, leaving 9 bases between them. Germline V CDR1 and CDR2: LNHDA, SQIVND (reference sequence). The CDR3 is CASSIGQKTFF. The CDR3 bases are TGTGCCAGTAGTATAGGGCAGAAGACTTTCTTT.

This chain joins TRBV6-6 and TRBJ1-2, with D possibly TRBD1 on 6 matching bases. V gave up 2 bases and J gave up 3 bases, with 10 bases separating them. Germline V gene sequence: CDR1 MNHNY, CDR2 SVGAGI (reference sequence). The CDR3 contains 14 residues. This CDR3 is CASSYPTGYYGYTF. The CDR3 region has the DNA TGTGCCAGCAGTTACCCAACAGGGTACTATGGCTACACCTTC.

This clone was seen only a few times. This chain joins TRBV30 and TRBJ1-6; no reliable D call. Germline V gives CDR1 GTSNPN, CDR2 SVGIG (reference sequence). Trimming stripped 3 bases from V and 0 bases from J, with 6 bases between. The CDR3 sequence is 14 residues long. The CDR3 spells CAWRPSSYNSPLHF. For the CDR3, the DNA is TGTGCCTGGAGACCGAGCTCCTATAATTCACCCCTCCACTTT.

The CDR3 region has the DNA TGTGCCAGCAGTATTCCAGGGGGCGGGTACGAGCAGTACTTC. Amino acids: CASSIPGGGYEQYF. V usage is TRBV28 and J usage is TRBJ2-7; 8 nucleotides align to TRBD1. The CDR3 contains 14 residues. V was clipped by 5 bases and J by 4 bases; unmatched bases: 7. Germline assignment: CDR1 MDHEN and CDR2 SYDVKM. Together with reference TRBV28 and TRBJ2-7, the CDR3 gives the full variable domain: DVKVTQSSRYLVKRTGEKVFLECVQDMDHENMFWYRQDPGLGLRLIYFSYDVKMKEKGDIPEGYSVSREKKERFSLILESASTNQTSMYLCASSIPGGGYEQYFGPGTRLTVT.

Concerning this clone itself: Other DNA sequences in this specimen translate into the identical CDR3. In nucleotides, the CDR3 is TGTGCCTGGAGTGTACAGGGAGGGGGTGGCTACACCTTC. Translated, it gives CAWSVQGGGGYTF. The chain uses TRBV30 and TRBJ1-2; tentatively, D is TRBD1 (6 bases). CDR1 and CDR2 from the germline V gene are GTSNPN and SVGIG (reference sequence). V lost 0 bases and J lost 7, with 12 bases in between. This CDR3 region has 13 residues.

This chain links TRBV5-4 with TRBJ1-1; no definite D call. Trimming took 0 bases from V and 4 from J, leaving 16 bases between them. The CDR3 extends over 16 amino acids. In germline, CDR1 is SGHNT, CDR2 YYREEE (reference sequence). The CDR3 bases are TGTGCCAGCAGCTTGGTGGGAGGCAAGCCCCGCACTGAAGCTTTCTTT. Protein sequence: CASSLVGGKPRTEAFF.

This clone has a handful of counts. CDR3 sequence reads: CASSQDLRFTDTQYF. CDR3 bases: TGTGCCAGCAGCCAAGATCTTAGATTCACAGATACGCAGTATTTT. The chain couples TRBV14 to TRBJ2-3; D not certain. V was cut by 0 bases and J by 2 bases, with 9 bases left in between. Germline CDR1 reads SGHDN; CDR2 reads FVKESK. The CDR3 is made up of 15 amino acids.